A single sample is the source of the 9 T cell receptor beta chains below, sequenced in a study of control samples from healthy donors and cancer patients. The data were produced by immunoSEQ multiplex PCR, yet TCRdb's version contains in-frame clones alone and is incomplete. This table has approximately 160,000 clones, roughly nine tenths appearing once. Sequencing used blood. The receptor set was obtained from a young woman in good health.

V is TRBV5-1 and J is TRBJ2-7; the match to TRBD1 covers 9 bases. Trimming took 4 bases from V and 5 from J; bases not matched to a gene: 13. The CDR3 sequence is 16 residues long. Germline V gene sequence: CDR1 SGHRS, CDR2 YFSETQ. CDR3 loop: CASSKPTGTGTNEQYF. The CDR3 DNA reads as TGCGCCAGCAGCAAACCCACCGGGACAGGGACCAACGAGCAGTACTTC.

The chain couples TRBV12-5 to TRBJ1-3; D is possibly TRBD1 (5 bases). Per the germline V gene, CDR1 is LGHNT and CDR2 is FRNRAP. This CDR3 is built from 18 residues. Between the trimmed V and J ends, which lost 0 bases and 0 bases, there was a span of 15 bases. The CDR3 is CASGLVLRDGDSGNTIYF. The CDR3 nucleotides are TGTGCTAGTGGTTTGGTCCTCCGGGACGGTGACTCTGGAAACACCATATATTTT. Full variable domain (missing parts from reference TRBV12-5 and TRBJ1-3): DARVTQTPRHKVTEMGQEVTMRCQPILGHNTVFWYRQTMMQGLELLAYFRNRAPLDDSGMPKDRFSAEMPDATLATLKIQPSEPRDSAVYFCASGLVLRDGDSGNTIYFGEGSWLTVV.

The CDR3 sequence is CASSITSRTGRETQYF. The CDR3 bases are TGTGCCAGTAGTATCACTTCCCGGACAGGGCGAGAGACCCAGTACTTC. This chain uses TRBV19 with TRBJ2-5; 8 nucleotides align to TRBD1. From germline, CDR1 is LNHDA and CDR2 SQIVND (reference sequence). V was clipped by 3 bases and J by 4 bases; unmatched bases: 10. CDR3 size: 16 residues.

This clone came up once. V usage is TRBV27 and J usage is TRBJ2-1; D possibly matches TRBD1 or TRBD2 (6 bases each). The germline V gene encodes CDR1 MNHEY and CDR2 SMNVEV (reference sequence). V lost 11 bases and J lost 6, with 20 bases in between. The CDR3 is 14 residues long. CDR3 in amino acids: CALEGGGIFNEQFF. The CDR3 DNA reads as TGTGCCCTAGAGGGGGGCGGAATATTCAATGAGCAGTTCTTC.

CDR3 sequence: CASSLMWSVYSNQPQHF. The CDR3 nucleotides are TGTGCCAGCAGTTTAATGTGGAGCGTCTATAGCAATCAGCCCCAGCATTTT. The gene calls are TRBV28 and TRBJ1-5, with unresolved D. The CDR3 has 17 residues. V was clipped by 2 bases and J by 0 bases, with 14 bases between them. CDR1 and CDR2 from the germline V gene are MDHEN and SYDVKM.

This chain uses TRBV2 with TRBJ2-7, with 14 bases lining up with TRBD2. Trimming at V came to 10 bases and at J to 7 bases, leaving 6 bases not matched to a gene. Germline lookup yields CDR1 SNHLY and CDR2 FYNNEI. The CDR3 is 13 residues long. The CDR3 nucleotides are TGTGCCAAAGGGACTAGCGGGAGTCGAGAGCAGTACTTC. As protein: CAKGTSGSREQYF.

The chain has TRBV10-2 and TRBJ1-5, with D unclear. Trimming shortened V by 2 bases and J by 10 bases, and 18 bases separated the two germline ends. Germline loops: CDR1 WSHSY, CDR2 SAAADI. This CDR3 is built from 15 residues. The CDR3 DNA is TGCGCCAGCAGTGAGCTAACGCTCCCGGAGGTTCCCCAGCATTTT. Its translation: CASSELTLPEVPQHF.

This chain joins TRBV27 and TRBJ2-5, with TRBD1 matching over 7 bases. V gave up 5 bases and J gave up 5 bases; unmatched junction bases: 5. CDR3 length: 13 residues. Germline V CDR1 and CDR2: MNHEY, SMNVEV (reference sequence). DNA for the CDR3: TGTGCCAGCAGTCCCGGGACAGAGGAGACCCAGTACTTC. It codes for CASSPGTEETQYF.

CDR3 bases: TGTGCCAGCAGTTGGGGCGAGCTGAGCCAAGAGACCCAGTACTTC. Its protein product is CASSWGELSQETQYF. The genes are TRBV6-2 or TRBV6-3 and TRBJ2-5, with D maybe TRBD1 (5 bases). CDR1 is MNHEY, CDR2 SVGEGT, per germline. CDR3 size: 15 residues. V dropped 4 bases and J dropped 1 base, with 13 bases sitting between them.